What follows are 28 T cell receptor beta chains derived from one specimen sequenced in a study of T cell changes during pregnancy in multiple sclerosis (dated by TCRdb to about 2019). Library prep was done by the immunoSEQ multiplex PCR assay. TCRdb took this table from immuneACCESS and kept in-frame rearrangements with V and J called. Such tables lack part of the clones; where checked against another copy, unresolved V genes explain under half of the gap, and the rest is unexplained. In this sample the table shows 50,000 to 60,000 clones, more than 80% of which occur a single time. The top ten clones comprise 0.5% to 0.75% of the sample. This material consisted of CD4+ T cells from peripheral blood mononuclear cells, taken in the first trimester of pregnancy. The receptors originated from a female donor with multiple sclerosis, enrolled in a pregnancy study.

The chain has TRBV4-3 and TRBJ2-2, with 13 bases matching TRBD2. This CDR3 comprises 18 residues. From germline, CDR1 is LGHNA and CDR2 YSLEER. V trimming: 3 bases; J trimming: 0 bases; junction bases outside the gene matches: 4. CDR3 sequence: CASSQLLAGGPNTGELFF. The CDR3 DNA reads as TGCGCCAGCAGCCAGTTACTAGCGGGGGGGCCGAACACCGGGGAGCTGTTTTTT.

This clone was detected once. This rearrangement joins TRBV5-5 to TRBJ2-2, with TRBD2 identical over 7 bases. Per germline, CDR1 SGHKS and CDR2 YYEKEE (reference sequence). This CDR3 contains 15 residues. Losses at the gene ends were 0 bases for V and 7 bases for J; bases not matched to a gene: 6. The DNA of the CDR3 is TGTGCCAGCAGCTTGGAAGGGAGGGCCTTCGGGGAGCTGTTTTTT. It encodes CASSLEGRAFGELFF.

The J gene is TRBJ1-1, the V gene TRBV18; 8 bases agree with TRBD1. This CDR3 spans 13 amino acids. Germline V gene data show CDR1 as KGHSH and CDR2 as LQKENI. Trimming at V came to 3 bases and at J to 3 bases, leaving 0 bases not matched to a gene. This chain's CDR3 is CASSPGQDTEAFF. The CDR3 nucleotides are TGTGCCAGCTCACCGGGACAGGACACTGAAGCTTTCTTT.

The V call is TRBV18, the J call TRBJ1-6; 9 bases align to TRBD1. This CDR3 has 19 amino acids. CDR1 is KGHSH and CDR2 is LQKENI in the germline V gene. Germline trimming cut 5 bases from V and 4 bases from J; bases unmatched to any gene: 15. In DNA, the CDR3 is TGTGCCAGCTCAGCGATACGACAGGGGGAAGTATCTTATAATTCACCCCTCCACTTT. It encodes CASSAIRQGEVSYNSPLHF.

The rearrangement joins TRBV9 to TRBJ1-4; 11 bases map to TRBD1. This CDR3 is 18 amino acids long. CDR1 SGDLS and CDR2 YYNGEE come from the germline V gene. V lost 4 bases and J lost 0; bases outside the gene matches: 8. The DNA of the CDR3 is TGTGCCAGCAGCACCGGGACAGGGGGGGGGACAACTAATGAAAAACTGTTTTTT. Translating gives CASSTGTGGGTTNEKLFF.

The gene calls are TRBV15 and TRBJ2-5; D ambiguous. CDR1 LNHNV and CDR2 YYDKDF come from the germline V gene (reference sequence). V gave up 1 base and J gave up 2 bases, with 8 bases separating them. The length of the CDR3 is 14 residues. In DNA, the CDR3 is TGTGCCACCAGCAGAGGCGGTACACAAGAGACCCAGTACTTC. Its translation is CATSRGGTQETQYF.

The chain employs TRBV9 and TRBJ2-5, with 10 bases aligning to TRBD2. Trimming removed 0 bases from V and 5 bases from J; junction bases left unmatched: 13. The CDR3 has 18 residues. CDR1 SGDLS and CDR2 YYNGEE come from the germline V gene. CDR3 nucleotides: TGTGCCAGCAGCGTAGCTCCCAGCGGGGCTAGCGGGAGTGAGACCCAGTACTTC. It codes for CASSVAPSGASGSETQYF. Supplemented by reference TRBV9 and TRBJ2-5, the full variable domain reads DSGVTQTPKHLITATGQRVTLRCSPRSGDLSVYWYQQSLDQGLQFLIQYYNGEERAKGNILERFSAQQFPDLHSELNLSSLELGDSALYFCASSVAPSGASGSETQYFGPGTRLLVL.

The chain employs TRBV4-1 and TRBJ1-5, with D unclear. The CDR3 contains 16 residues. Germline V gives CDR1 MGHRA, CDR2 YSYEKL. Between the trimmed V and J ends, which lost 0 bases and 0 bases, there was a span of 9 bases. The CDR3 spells CASSQEVGGSNQPQHF. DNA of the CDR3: TGCGCCAGCAGCCAAGAAGTAGGCGGTAGCAATCAGCCCCAGCATTTT.

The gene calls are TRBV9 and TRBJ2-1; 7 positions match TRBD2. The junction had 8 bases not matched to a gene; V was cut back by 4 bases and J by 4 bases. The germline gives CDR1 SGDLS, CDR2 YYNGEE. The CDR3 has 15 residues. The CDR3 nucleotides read TGTGCCAGCAGCCTACTCGCGGGAGCGTACAATGAGCAGTTCTTC. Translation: CASSLLAGAYNEQFF.

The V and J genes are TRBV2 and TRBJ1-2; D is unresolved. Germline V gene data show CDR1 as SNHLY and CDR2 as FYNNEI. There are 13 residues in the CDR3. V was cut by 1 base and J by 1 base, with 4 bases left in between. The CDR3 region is CASSEGINYGYTF. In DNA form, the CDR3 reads TGTGCCAGCAGTGAAGGTATTAACTATGGCTACACCTTC.

The chain's CDR3 is CASSTVSSGANVLTF. CDR3 in DNA: TGTGCCAGTAGTACGGTTAGCTCTGGGGCCAACGTCCTGACTTTC. The rearrangement uses TRBV19 and TRBJ2-6; D call uncertain. V was cut by 4 bases and J by 0 bases, with 7 bases left in between. CDR1 is LNHDA, CDR2 SQIVND, per germline (reference sequence). This CDR3 has 15 amino acids.

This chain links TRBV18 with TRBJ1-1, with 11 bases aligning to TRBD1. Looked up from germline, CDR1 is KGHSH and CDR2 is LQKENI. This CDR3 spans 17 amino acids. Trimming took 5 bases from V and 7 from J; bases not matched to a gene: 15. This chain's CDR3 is CASSFKVVGGQGDEAFF. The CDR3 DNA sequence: TGTGCCAGCTCATTTAAAGTTGTGGGGGGACAGGGGGATGAAGCTTTCTTT.

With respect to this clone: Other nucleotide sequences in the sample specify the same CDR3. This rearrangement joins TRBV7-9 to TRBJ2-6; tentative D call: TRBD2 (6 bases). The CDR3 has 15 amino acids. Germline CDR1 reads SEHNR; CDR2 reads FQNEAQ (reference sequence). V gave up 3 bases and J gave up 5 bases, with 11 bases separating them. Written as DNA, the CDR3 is TGTGCCAGCAGCTTTGGGGAGGCCTGGGCCAACGTCCTGACTTTC. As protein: CASSFGEAWANVLTF.

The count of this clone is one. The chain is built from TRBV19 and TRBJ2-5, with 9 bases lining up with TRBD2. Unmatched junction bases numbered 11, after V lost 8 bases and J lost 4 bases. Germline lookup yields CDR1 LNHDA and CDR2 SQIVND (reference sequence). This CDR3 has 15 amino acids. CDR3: CASGHSGSGRETQYF. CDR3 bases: TGTGCCAGTGGTCATAGCGGGAGCGGACGAGAGACCCAGTACTTC.

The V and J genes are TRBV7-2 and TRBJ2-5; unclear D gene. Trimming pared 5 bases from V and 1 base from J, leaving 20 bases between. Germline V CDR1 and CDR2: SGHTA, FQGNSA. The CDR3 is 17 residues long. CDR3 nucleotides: TGTGCCAGCAGCCTAGGGTATAGTTTCGCAGGCCAAGAGACCCAGTACTTC. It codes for CASSLGYSFAGQETQYF. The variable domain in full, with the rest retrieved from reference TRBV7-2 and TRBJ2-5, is GAGVSQSPSNKVTEKGKDVELRCDPISGHTALYWYRQSLGQGLEFLIYFQGNSAPDKSGLPSDRFSAERTGGSVSTLTIQRTQQEDSAVYLCASSLGYSFAGQETQYFGPGTRLLVL.

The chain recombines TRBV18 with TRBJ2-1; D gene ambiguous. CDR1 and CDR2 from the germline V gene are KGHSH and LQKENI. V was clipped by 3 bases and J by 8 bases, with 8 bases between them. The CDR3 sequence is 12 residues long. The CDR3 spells CASSPPSYEQFF. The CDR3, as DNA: TGTGCCAGCTCACCCCCTTCTTATGAGCAGTTCTTC.

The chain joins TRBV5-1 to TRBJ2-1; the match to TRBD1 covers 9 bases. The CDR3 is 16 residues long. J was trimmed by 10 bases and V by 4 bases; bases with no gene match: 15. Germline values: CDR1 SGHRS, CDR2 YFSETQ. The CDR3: CASSPSRDRAFREQFF. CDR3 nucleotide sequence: TGCGCCAGCAGCCCGTCCCGGGACAGGGCCTTTAGGGAGCAGTTCTTC.

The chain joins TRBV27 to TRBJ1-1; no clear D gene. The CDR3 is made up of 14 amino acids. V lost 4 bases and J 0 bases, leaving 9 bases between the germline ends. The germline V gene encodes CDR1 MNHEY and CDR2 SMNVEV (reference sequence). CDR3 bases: TGTGCCAGCAGTTCTATTTCAATGAACACTGAAGCTTTCTTT. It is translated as CASSSISMNTEAFF.

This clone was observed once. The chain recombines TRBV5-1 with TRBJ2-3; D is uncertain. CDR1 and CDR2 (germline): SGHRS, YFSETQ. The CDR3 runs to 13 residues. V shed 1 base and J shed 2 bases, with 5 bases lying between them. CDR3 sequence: CASSLPNTDTQYF. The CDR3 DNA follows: TGCGCCAGCAGCTTGCCAAACACAGATACGCAGTATTTT. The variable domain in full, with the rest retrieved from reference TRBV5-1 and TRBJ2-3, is KAGVTQTPRYLIKTRGQQVTLSCSPISGHRSVSWYQQTPGQGLQFLFEYFSETQRNKGNFPGRFSGRQFSNSRSEMNVSTLELGDSALYLCASSLPNTDTQYFGPGTRLTVL.

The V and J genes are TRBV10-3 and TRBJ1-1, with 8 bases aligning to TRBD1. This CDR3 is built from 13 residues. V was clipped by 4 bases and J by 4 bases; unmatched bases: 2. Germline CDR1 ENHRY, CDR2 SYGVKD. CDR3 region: CAISADRGTEAFF. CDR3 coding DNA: TGTGCCATCAGTGCCGACAGGGGCACTGAAGCTTTCTTT.

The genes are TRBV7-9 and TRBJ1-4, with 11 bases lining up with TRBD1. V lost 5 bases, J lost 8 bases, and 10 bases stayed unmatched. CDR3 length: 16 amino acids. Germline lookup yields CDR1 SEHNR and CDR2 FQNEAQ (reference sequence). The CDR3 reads CASSLSGQGEREKLFF. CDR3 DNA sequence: TGTGCCAGCAGCCTTTCGGGACAGGGGGAGAGAGAAAAACTGTTTTTT.

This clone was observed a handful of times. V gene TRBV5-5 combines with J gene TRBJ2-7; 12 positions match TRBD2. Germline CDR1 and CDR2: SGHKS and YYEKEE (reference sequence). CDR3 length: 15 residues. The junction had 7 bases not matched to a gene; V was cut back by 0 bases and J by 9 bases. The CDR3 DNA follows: TGTGCCAGCAGCTTGGTTCGACTAGCGGGGGTAAGGCAGTACTTC. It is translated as CASSLVRLAGVRQYF.

For the CDR3, the DNA is TGTGCCAGCAGCGTAGGAGCTAGCGGGGGGCGGGAGACCCAGTACTTC. This gives the protein CASSVGASGGRETQYF. The chain joins TRBV9 to TRBJ2-5; TRBD2 matches 11 bases. The germline CDR1 and CDR2 sequences are SGDLS and YYNGEE. J gave up 5 bases and V 0 bases, and 6 bases lay outside the gene matches. This CDR3 region has 16 residues.

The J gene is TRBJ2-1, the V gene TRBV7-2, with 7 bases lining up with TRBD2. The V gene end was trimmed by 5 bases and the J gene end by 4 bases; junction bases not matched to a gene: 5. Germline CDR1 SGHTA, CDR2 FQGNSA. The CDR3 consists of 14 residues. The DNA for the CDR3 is TGTGCCAGCAGCGGAACGGGGGGATACAATGAGCAGTTCTTC. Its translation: CASSGTGGYNEQFF.

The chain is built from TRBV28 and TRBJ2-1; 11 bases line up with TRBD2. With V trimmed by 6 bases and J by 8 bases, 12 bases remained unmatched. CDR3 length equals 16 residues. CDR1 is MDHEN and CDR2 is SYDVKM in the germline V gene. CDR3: CASRLIAGGAIDEQFF. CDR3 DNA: TGTGCCAGCAGACTCATAGCGGGAGGGGCGATCGATGAGCAGTTCTTC.

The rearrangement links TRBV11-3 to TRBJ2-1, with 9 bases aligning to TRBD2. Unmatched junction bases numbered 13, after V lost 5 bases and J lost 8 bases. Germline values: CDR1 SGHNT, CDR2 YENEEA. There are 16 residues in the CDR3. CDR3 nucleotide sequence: TGTGCCAGCAGCCCAGAGCGGGGGGCTGGGTCGGATGAGCAGTTCTTC. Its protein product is CASSPERGAGSDEQFF.

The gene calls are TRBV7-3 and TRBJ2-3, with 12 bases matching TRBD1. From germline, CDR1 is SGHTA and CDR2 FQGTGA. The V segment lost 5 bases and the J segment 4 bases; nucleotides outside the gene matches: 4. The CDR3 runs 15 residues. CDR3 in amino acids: CASSLGQGASDTQYF. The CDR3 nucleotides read TGTGCCAGCAGCCTGGGACAGGGGGCCTCAGATACGCAGTATTTT.

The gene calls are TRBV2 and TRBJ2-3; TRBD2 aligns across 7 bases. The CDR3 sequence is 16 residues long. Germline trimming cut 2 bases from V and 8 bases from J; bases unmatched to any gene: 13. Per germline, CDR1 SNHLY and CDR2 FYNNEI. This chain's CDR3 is CASSEWLSGAQGTQYF. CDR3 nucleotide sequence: TGTGCCAGCAGTGAATGGCTCAGCGGGGCCCAGGGTACGCAGTATTTT.